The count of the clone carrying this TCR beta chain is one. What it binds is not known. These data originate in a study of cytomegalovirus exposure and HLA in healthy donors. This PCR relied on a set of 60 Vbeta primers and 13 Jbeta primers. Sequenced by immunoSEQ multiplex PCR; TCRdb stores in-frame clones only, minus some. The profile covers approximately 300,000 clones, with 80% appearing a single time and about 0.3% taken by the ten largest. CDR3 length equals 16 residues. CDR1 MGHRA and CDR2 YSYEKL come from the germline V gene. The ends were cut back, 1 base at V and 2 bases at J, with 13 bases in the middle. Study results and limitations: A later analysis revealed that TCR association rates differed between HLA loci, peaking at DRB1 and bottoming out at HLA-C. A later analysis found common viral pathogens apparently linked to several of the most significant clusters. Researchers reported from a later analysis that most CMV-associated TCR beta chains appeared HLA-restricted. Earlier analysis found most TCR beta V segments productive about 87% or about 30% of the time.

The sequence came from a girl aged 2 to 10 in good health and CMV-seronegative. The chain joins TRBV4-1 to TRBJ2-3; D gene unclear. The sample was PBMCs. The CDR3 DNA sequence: TGCGCCAGCAGCCAAGCTTACGGCGGCTACACAGATACGCAGTATTTT. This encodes CASSQAYGGYTDTQYF.